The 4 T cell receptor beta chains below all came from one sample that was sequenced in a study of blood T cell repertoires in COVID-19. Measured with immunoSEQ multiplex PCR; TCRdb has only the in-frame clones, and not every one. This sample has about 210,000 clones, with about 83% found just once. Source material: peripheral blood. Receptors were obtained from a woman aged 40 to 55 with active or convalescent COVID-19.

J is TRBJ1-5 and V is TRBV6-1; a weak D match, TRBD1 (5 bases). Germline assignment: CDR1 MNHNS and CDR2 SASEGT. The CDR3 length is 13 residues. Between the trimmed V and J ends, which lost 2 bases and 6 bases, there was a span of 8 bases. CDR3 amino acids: CASSERQFQPQHF. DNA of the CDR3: TGTGCCAGCAGTGAAAGACAGTTTCAGCCCCAGCATTTT.

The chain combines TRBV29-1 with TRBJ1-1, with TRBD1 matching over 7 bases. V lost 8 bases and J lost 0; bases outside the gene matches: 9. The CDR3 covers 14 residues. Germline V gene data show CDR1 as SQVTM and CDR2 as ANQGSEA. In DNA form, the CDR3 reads TGCAGCTCTGATGAGGGACAGCTGAACACTGAAGCTTTCTTT. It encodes CSSDEGQLNTEAFF. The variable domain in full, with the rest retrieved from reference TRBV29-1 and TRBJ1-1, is SAVISQKPSRDICQRGTSLTIQCQVDSQVTMMFWYRQQPGQSLTLIATANQGSEATYESGFVIDKFPISRPNLTFSTLTVSNMSPEDSSIYLCSSDEGQLNTEAFFGQGTRLTVV.

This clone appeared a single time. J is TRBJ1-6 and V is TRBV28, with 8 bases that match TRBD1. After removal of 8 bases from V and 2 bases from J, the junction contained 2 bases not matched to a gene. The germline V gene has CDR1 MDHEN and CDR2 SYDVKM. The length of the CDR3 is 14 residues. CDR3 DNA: TGTGCCAGCCTCAGGGGGCCCTATAATTCACCCCTCCACTTT. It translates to CASLRGPYNSPLHF.

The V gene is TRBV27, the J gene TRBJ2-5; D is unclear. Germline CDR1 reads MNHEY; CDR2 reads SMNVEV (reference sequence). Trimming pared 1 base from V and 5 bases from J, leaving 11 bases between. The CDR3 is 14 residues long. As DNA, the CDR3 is TGTGCCAGCAGTTTATTCGGTCTAGAGGAGACCCAGTACTTC. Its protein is CASSLFGLEETQYF.